A single sample gave rise to the 28 T cell receptor beta chains below, sequenced in a study of OX40 agonist ivuxolimab in advanced cancers. This table comes from immunoSEQ multiplex PCR, and its TCRdb copy is limited to in-frame clones, with some not included. The sample holds roughly 30,000 clones, over 75% seen once. The sample consisted of CD4+ or CD8+ T cells sorted from blood, taken in a trial of the OX40 agonist ivuxolimab. Every receptor here comes from an adult with an advanced solid tumor such as melanoma, head and neck, liver or kidney cancer.

The V call is TRBV5-1, the J call TRBJ2-2; D is unresolved. CDR3 size: 12 residues. V was cut by 1 base and J by 6 bases, with 4 bases left in between. Germline assignment: CDR1 SGHRS and CDR2 YFSETQ. Written as DNA, the CDR3 is TGCGCCAGCAGCTTGATTCCCGGGGAGCTGTTTTTT. Its translation: CASSLIPGELFF.

The chain is built from TRBV7-9 and TRBJ2-6; 8 positions agree with TRBD1. The germline V gene encodes CDR1 SEHNR and CDR2 FQNEAQ (reference sequence). Germline trimming cut 4 bases from V and 2 bases from J; bases unmatched to any gene: 7. The CDR3 length is 17 residues. The CDR3 protein is CASSSDRVGAGANVLTF. In DNA form, the CDR3 reads TGTGCCAGCAGCTCGGACAGGGTCGGAGCTGGGGCCAACGTCCTGACTTTC.

The J gene is TRBJ2-7, the V gene TRBV4-3; no reliable D call. This CDR3 spans 13 amino acids. Germline values: CDR1 LGHNA, CDR2 YSLEER. The V and J ends lost 3 bases and 1 base respectively, with 7 bases between them. In DNA form, the CDR3 reads TGCGCCAGCAGCCAGGTCGATTCCTACGAGCAGTACTTC. Its protein is CASSQVDSYEQYF.

The chain has TRBV5-4 and TRBJ2-7; D might be TRBD1 (5 bases). Germline V CDR1 and CDR2: SGHNT, YYREEE (reference sequence). V was trimmed by 3 bases and J by 1 base, leaving 8 bases between them. This CDR3 contains 13 residues. The CDR3 loop is CASSSQGSYEQYF. The CDR3, as DNA: TGTGCCAGCAGCTCGCAGGGTTCCTACGAGCAGTACTTC. The entire variable domain, with the rest obtained from reference TRBV5-4 and TRBJ2-7, is as follows: ETGVTQSPTHLIKTRGQQVTLRCSSQSGHNTVSWYQQALGQGPQFIFQYYREEENGRGNFPPRFSGLQFPNYSSELNVNALELDDSALYLCASSSQGSYEQYFGPGTRLTVT.

This chain connects TRBV4-1 to TRBJ1-1; D is unclear. Trimming took 8 bases from V and 1 from J, leaving 8 bases between them. The germline V gene encodes CDR1 MGHRA and CDR2 YSYEKL. The CDR3 has 12 residues. CDR3 in DNA: TGCGCCAGCGGAATACCGAACACTGAAGCTTTCTTT. This gives the protein CASGIPNTEAFF.

The chain's CDR3 is CASSLAGGLGEETQYF. The CDR3, as DNA: TGTGCCAGCAGCTTAGCGGGGGGGCTAGGGGAGGAGACCCAGTACTTC. This chain uses TRBV7-2 with TRBJ2-5; weak D call: TRBD2 (7 bases). Germline CDR1 SGHTA, CDR2 FQGNSA. Trimming took 0 bases from V and 5 from J, leaving 16 bases between them. CDR3 length: 16 residues.

This clone was detected only a few times. The rearrangement uses TRBV25-1 and TRBJ1-5; perhaps TRBD1 as D (5 bases). Germline V gene data show CDR1 as MGHDK and CDR2 as SYGVNS. The CDR3 loop spans 12 amino acids. Between the trimmed V and J ends, which lost 8 bases and 8 bases, there was a span of 13 bases. The CDR3 spells CASRGSGEPQHF. The CDR3 nucleotides read TGTGCCAGCCGGGGGTCCGGGGAGCCCCAGCATTTT.

The V gene is TRBV10-2, the J gene TRBJ2-5; perhaps D is TRBD1 or TRBD2 (6 bases each). Trimming shortened V by 0 bases and J by 3 bases, and 11 bases separated the two germline ends. Germline values: CDR1 WSHSY, CDR2 SAAADI. The length of the CDR3 is 15 residues. In DNA form, the CDR3 reads TGCGCCAGCAGTGAGTCCCCCGGGGGCGAAGAGACCCAGTACTTC. Translating gives CASSESPGGEETQYF.

This clone was recorded a few times. J is TRBJ1-1 and V is TRBV10-1; 7 bases fit TRBD1. V shed 9 bases and J 5 bases; nucleotides not matched to a gene: 21. This CDR3 spans 17 amino acids. Germline CDR1 WNHNN, CDR2 SYGVQD (reference sequence). The CDR3 sequence: CASVLTGALLRRTEAFF. CDR3 coding DNA: TGCGCCAGTGTTTTAACAGGGGCCCTTTTGAGGAGGACTGAAGCTTTCTTT.

This clone is a singleton in its sample. This rearrangement joins TRBV5-6 to TRBJ1-2, with 8 bases fitting TRBD1. Unmatched junction bases numbered 11, after V lost 0 bases and J lost 7 bases. CDR1 SGHDT and CDR2 YYEEEE come from the germline V gene. The CDR3 has 16 amino acids. The CDR3 here is CASSLGRQGSLTGYTF. CDR3 DNA sequence: TGTGCCAGCAGCTTGGGGCGACAGGGGAGTTTAACTGGCTACACCTTC.

V usage is TRBV19 and J usage is TRBJ2-2; D ambiguous. The V and J ends lost 5 bases and 4 bases respectively, with 8 bases between them. The germline CDR1 and CDR2 sequences are LNHDA and SQIVND (reference sequence). This CDR3 is 13 amino acids long. The CDR3 sequence is CASSWQITGELFF. CDR3 DNA sequence: TGTGCCAGTAGTTGGCAGATCACCGGGGAGCTGTTTTTT.

In nucleotides, the CDR3 is TGTGCCAGCAGCTTGGCGGACAGGATCTATGGCTACACCTTC. Encoded protein: CASSLADRIYGYTF. V usage is TRBV5-6 and J usage is TRBJ1-2, with 7 bases fitting TRBD1. The CDR3 runs 14 residues. Per the germline V gene, CDR1 is SGHDT and CDR2 is YYEEEE. Unmatched junction bases numbered 3, after V lost 0 bases and J lost 4 bases.

The chain uses TRBV4-3 and TRBJ1-2; the D gene is possibly TRBD1 (6 bases). Trimming took 0 bases from V and 2 from J, leaving 19 bases between them. Germline V gene lookup returns CDR1 LGHNA and CDR2 YSLEER. The CDR3 totals 18 residues. The CDR3 region is CASSQDLMGAHPNYGYTF. The CDR3 nucleotides are TGCGCCAGCAGCCAAGATCTGATGGGGGCCCATCCCAACTATGGCTACACCTTC.

The chain employs TRBV11-2 and TRBJ1-4; no clear D gene. Trimming took 1 base from V and 6 from J, leaving 12 bases between them. The CDR3 totals 15 residues. Germline V gene lookup returns CDR1 SGHAT and CDR2 FQNNGV. The CDR3 DNA sequence: TGTGCCAGCAGCTTAGCCGTTACCTGGGATGAAAAACTGTTTTTT. This codes for CASSLAVTWDEKLFF.

The chain carries TRBV7-3 and TRBJ2-1; no clear D. This CDR3 contains 12 residues. The V end lost 2 bases, the J end lost 7 bases, and 6 bases lay between the germline ends. From germline, CDR1 is SGHTA and CDR2 FQGTGA. The CDR3 nucleotides are TGTGCCAGCAGCTTAGGGATTAATGAGCAGTTCTTC. Protein product: CASSLGINEQFF. The full variable domain, rest sourced from reference TRBV7-3 and TRBJ2-1, is GAGVSQTPSNKVTEKGKYVELRCDPISGHTALYWYRQSLGQGPEFLIYFQGTGAADDSGLPNDRFFAVRPEGSVSTLKIQRTERGDSAVYLCASSLGINEQFFGPGTRLTVL.

This sequence joins TRBV7-9 and TRBJ2-7; TRBD1 agrees at 9 bases. The length of the CDR3 is 19 residues. J gave up 4 bases and V 5 bases, and 21 bases lay outside the gene matches. The germline V gene encodes CDR1 SEHNR and CDR2 FQNEAQ (reference sequence). This CDR3 is CASSTLPGQGVASGYEQYF. CDR3 sequence (DNA): TGTGCCAGCAGCACCCTCCCGGGACAGGGAGTCGCGAGTGGATACGAGCAGTACTTC.

This rearrangement joins TRBV27 to TRBJ2-2; D not certain. This CDR3 region has 12 residues. V dropped 6 bases and J dropped 2 bases, with 4 bases sitting between them. The germline gives CDR1 MNHEY, CDR2 SMNVEV (reference sequence). This chain's CDR3 is CASRKNTGELFF. DNA of the CDR3: TGTGCCAGCAGAAAAAACACCGGGGAGCTGTTTTTT.

The gene calls are TRBV28 and TRBJ2-5; possibly TRBD2 for D (5 bases). CDR3 size: 18 residues. With 5 bases removed from V and 2 bases from J, the gap between germline ends came to 24 bases. In germline, CDR1 is MDHEN, CDR2 SYDVKM. As DNA, the CDR3 is TGTGCCAGCAGTCAGCTCTATATGCTGGGCAGGACTCAAGAGACCCAGTACTTC. This codes for CASSQLYMLGRTQETQYF. Together with reference TRBV28 and TRBJ2-5, the CDR3 gives the full variable domain: DVKVTQSSRYLVKRTGEKVFLECVQDMDHENMFWYRQDPGLGLRLIYFSYDVKMKEKGDIPEGYSVSREKKERFSLILESASTNQTSMYLCASSQLYMLGRTQETQYFGPGTRLLVL.

J is TRBJ2-5 and V is TRBV10-2; TRBD2 might be the D (5 bases). Between the trimmed V and J ends, which lost 11 bases and 1 base, there was a span of 11 bases. The germline CDR1 and CDR2 sequences are WSHSY and SAAADI. The CDR3 runs to 12 residues. CDR3 amino acids: CASEGAQETQYF. DNA for the CDR3: TGCGCCTCAGAGGGAGCCCAAGAGACCCAGTACTTC.

The chain employs TRBV2 and TRBJ2-5; D unresolved. The V end was cut by 3 bases, the J end by 3 bases, with 5 bases between. In germline, CDR1 is SNHLY, CDR2 FYNNEI. The CDR3 is made up of 12 amino acids. For the CDR3, the DNA is TGTGCCAGCAGTGATATAAAAGAGACCCAGTACTTC. This codes for CASSDIKETQYF.

The J gene is TRBJ2-3, the V gene TRBV7-3, with a tentative D call TRBD2 (6 bases). Trimming removed 5 bases from V and 6 bases from J, with 15 bases in between. Germline assignment: CDR1 SGHTA and CDR2 FQGTGA. The CDR3 has 14 residues. The CDR3 spells CASSPGGSRDTQYF. CDR3 bases: TGTGCCAGCAGCCCTGGGGGGTCACGGGATACGCAGTATTTT. Looking up the rest from reference TRBV7-3 and TRBJ2-3 gives the full variable domain: GAGVSQTPSNKVTEKGKYVELRCDPISGHTALYWYRQSLGQGPEFLIYFQGTGAADDSGLPNDRFFAVRPEGSVSTLKIQRTERGDSAVYLCASSPGGSRDTQYFGPGTRLTVL.

The gene calls are TRBV6-5 and TRBJ1-2; maybe TRBD1 (6 bases). Deletions cut 2 bases from V and 6 bases from J, with 10 bases between. Germline V CDR1 and CDR2: MNHEY, SVGAGI. The CDR3 contains 13 residues. The CDR3 nucleotides read TGTGCCAGCAGTTACGTAACAGGGAATGGCTACACCTTC. Translation gives CASSYVTGNGYTF.

In its sample, this clone was seen once. The chain joins TRBV6-5 to TRBJ1-2, with 12 bases fitting TRBD1. Germline V gene sequence: CDR1 MNHEY, CDR2 SVGAGI. V lost 3 bases, J lost 7 bases, and 6 bases stayed unmatched. CDR3 length: 15 residues. This chain's CDR3 is CASSYPGQGAGGYTF. CDR3 sequence (DNA): TGTGCCAGCAGTTATCCGGGACAGGGGGCCGGTGGCTACACCTTC.

The rearrangement links TRBV11-3 to TRBJ1-5; D call uncertain. The length of the CDR3 is 12 residues. Germline V lookup: CDR1 SGHNT, CDR2 YENEEA. Trimming took 8 bases from V and 10 from J, leaving 15 bases between them. In DNA form, the CDR3 reads TGTGCCAGCGCCAACCGGGAAACACCCCAGCATTTT. It encodes CASANRETPQHF.

The chain uses TRBV4-1 and TRBJ1-1, with D possibly being TRBD1 (5 bases). CDR3 length equals 16 residues. The V gene lost 6 bases and the J gene lost 6 bases, with 23 bases spanning the gap. Germline loops: CDR1 MGHRA, CDR2 YSYEKL. In nucleotides, the CDR3 is TGCGCCAGCAGTTCCCGGCTCCAGGGTGGGATCTCTGAAGCTTTCTTT. Translating it yields CASSSRLQGGISEAFF.

In DNA form, the CDR3 reads TGTGCCAGCAGATCTCCGGGACCCCTTTACACCGGGGAGCTGTTTTTT. Translation gives CASRSPGPLYTGELFF. V is TRBV7-9 and J is TRBJ2-2; the D call may be TRBD1 or TRBD2 (5 bases each). The CDR3 is made up of 16 amino acids. Trimming pared 6 bases from V and 3 bases from J, leaving 17 bases between. Germline CDR1 and CDR2: SEHNR and FQNEAQ (reference sequence). Full variable domain (rest looked up from reference TRBV7-9 and TRBJ2-2): DTGVSQNPRHKITKRGQNVTFRCDPISEHNRLYWYRQTLGQGPEFLTYFQNEAQLEKSRLLSDRFSAERPKGSFSTLEIQRTEQGDSAMYLCASRSPGPLYTGELFFGEGSRLTVL.

The V call is TRBV27, the J call TRBJ2-5, with D possibly called TRBD1 or TRBD2 (5 bases each). Germline V CDR1 and CDR2: MNHEY, SMNVEV (reference sequence). Deletions cut 3 bases from V and 4 bases from J, with 9 bases between. The CDR3 has 13 residues. The CDR3: CASSLGGGETQYF. CDR3 bases: TGTGCCAGCAGTTTGGGTGGGGGAGAGACCCAGTACTTC.

The gene calls are TRBV6-6 and TRBJ2-1; perhaps TRBD1 as D (6 bases). Germline V gene lookup returns CDR1 MNHNY and CDR2 SVGAGI (reference sequence). The CDR3 length is 11 residues. V dropped 5 bases and J dropped 10 bases, with 9 bases sitting between them. The CDR3 sequence: CASSRTEEQFF. CDR3 coding DNA: TGTGCCAGCAGTAGGACAGAAGAGCAGTTCTTC.